The clone carrying this T cell receptor (beta chain) was detected many times. Antigen: not known. The data were taken from a study of T-cell reconstitution after alpha-beta-depleted transplantation in children. Notes on the study in general: Day-60 TCRbeta diversity that was high in some patients was derived from surviving recipient T cells and thymic progenitors. About two months after transplant, alpha-beta T cells reportedly came from several hundred expanded graft clones. It was newly produced T cells that mostly accounted for T-cell counts and diversity one year after transplant.

Library preparation (for TCRbeta) was performed with unique molecular identifiers. TCRdb reprocessed the PCR reads with MiXCR, giving one entry per CDR3 protein. The table has about 300,000 distinct CDR3 sequences, about 9.4% seen once. With 5 bases clipped from V and 0 bases from J, the junction kept 7 bases outside the gene matches. CDR1 and CDR2 from the germline V gene are DFQATT and SNEGSKA (reference sequence). The CDR3 covers 14 residues. This sequence was found in a boy under two years old with acute myeloid leukemia, due to receive a stem cell transplant. The material was PBMCs, obtained before TCRalphabeta/CD19-depleted stem cell transplant. This chain uses TRBV20-1 with TRBJ2-7; 7 bases fit TRBD2. CDR3 amino acids: CSAPRGGSSYEQYF. CDR3 DNA: TGCAGTGCTCCGAGGGGAGGGAGCTCCTACGAGCAGTACTTC.